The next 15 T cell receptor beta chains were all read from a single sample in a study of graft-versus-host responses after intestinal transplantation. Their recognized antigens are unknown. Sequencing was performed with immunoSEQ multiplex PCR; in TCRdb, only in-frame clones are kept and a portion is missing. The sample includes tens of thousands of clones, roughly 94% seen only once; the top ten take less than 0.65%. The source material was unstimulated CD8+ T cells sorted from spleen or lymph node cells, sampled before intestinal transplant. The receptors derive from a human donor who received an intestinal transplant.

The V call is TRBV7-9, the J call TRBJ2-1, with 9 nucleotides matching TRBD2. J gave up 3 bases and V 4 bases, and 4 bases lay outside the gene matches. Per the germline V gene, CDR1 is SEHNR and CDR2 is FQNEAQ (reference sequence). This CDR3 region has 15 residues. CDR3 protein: CASSYSGGNYNEQFF. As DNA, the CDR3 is TGTGCCAGCAGCTATAGCGGGGGTAACTACAATGAGCAGTTCTTC. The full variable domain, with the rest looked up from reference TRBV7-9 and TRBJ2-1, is DTGVSQNPRHKITKRGQNVTFRCDPISEHNRLYWYRQTLGQGPEFLTYFQNEAQLEKSRLLSDRFSAERPKGSFSTLEIQRTEQGDSAMYLCASSYSGGNYNEQFFGPGTRLTVL.

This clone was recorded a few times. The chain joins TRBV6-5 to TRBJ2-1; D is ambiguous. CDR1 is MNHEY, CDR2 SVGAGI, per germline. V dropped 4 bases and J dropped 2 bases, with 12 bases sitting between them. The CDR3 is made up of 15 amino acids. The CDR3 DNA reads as TGTGCCAGCAGTTTAACCGAACCCGCCTACAATGAGCAGTTCTTC. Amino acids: CASSLTEPAYNEQFF.

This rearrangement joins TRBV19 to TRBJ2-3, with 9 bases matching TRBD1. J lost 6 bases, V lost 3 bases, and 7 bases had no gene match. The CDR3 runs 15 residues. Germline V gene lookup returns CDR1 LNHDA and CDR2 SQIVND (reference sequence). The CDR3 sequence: CASSITGTGRDTQYF. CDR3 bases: TGTGCCAGTAGTATTACAGGGACAGGGAGGGATACGCAGTATTTT.

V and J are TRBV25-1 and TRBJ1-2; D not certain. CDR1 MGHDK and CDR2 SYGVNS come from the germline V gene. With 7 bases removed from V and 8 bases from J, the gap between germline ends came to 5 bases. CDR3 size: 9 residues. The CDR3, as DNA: TGTGCCAGCATTTTAGGCTACACCTTC. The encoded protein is CASILGYTF.

CDR3 in DNA: TGTGCCAGCAGCTTATCCGGGAGGATAGACGAGCAGTACTTC. Its protein product is CASSLSGRIDEQYF. The genes are TRBV7-8 and TRBJ2-7, with 7 bases matching TRBD2. This CDR3 has 14 amino acids. Germline-derived CDR1 and CDR2 are SGHVS and FQNEAQ. J gave up 5 bases and V 2 bases, and 6 bases lay outside the gene matches.

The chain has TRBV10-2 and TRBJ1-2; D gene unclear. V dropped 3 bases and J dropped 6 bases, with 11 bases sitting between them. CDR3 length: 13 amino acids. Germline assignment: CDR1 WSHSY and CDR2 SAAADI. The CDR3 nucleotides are TGCGCCAGCAGTGACAAATTTCGGAATGGCTACACCTTC. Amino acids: CASSDKFRNGYTF.

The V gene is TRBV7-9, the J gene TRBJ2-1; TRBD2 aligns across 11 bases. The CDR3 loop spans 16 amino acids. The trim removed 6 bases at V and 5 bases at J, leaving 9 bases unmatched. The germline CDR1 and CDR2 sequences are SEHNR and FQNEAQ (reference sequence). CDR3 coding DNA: TGTGCCAGCAGACCACTAGCGGGGGTCGGTAACAATGAGCAGTTCTTC. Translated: CASRPLAGVGNNEQFF.

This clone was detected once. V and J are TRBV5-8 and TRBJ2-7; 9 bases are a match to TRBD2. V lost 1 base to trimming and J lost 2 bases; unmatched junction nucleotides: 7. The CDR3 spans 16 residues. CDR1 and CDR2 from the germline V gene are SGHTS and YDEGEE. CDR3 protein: CASSLSSGSGAYEQYF. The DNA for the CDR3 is TGTGCCAGCAGCTTGAGTAGCGGGAGTGGTGCCTACGAGCAGTACTTC.

CDR3: CASSAHSGSSYEQYF. The CDR3 DNA reads TGTGCCAGCAGCGCCCATAGCGGGAGCTCCTACGAGCAGTACTTC. The chain combines TRBV9 with TRBJ2-7; 9 bases agree with TRBD2. The CDR3 runs 15 residues. Germline CDR1 is SGDLS and CDR2 is YYNGEE. Trimming took 3 bases from V and 0 from J; bases not matched to a gene: 4.

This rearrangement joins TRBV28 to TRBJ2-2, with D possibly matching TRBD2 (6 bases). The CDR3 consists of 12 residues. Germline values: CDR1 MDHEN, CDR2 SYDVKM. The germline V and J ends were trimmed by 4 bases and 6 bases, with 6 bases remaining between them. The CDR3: CASSWEAGELFF. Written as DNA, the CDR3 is TGTGCCAGCAGTTGGGAGGCCGGGGAGCTGTTTTTT.

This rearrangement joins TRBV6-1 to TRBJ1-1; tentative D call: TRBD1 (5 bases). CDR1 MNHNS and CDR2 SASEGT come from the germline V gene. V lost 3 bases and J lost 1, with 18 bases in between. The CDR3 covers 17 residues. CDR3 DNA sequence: TGTGCCAGCAGTGATCTTTGGCAGGGAGTGGGGAACACTGAAGCTTTCTTT. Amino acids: CASSDLWQGVGNTEAFF.

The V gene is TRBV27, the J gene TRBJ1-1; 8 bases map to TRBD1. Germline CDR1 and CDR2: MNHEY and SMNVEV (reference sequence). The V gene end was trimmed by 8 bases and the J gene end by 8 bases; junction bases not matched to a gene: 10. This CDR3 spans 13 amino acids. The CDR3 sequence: CASRSGTGGEAFF. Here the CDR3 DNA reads TGTGCCAGCCGATCCGGGACAGGCGGGGAAGCTTTCTTT.

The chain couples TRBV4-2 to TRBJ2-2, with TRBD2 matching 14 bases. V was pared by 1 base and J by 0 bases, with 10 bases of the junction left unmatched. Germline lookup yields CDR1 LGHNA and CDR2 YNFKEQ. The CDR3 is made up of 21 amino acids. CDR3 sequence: CASSQVLGTSGSPANTGELFF. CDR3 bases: TGTGCCAGCAGCCAAGTCCTTGGGACTAGCGGGAGTCCAGCGAACACCGGGGAGCTGTTTTTT.

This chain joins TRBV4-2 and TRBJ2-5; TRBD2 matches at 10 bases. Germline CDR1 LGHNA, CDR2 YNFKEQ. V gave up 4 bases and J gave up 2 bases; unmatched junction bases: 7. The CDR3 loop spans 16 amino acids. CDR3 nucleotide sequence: TGTGCCAGCAGCCGGACCTGGACTAGCGGACAAGAGACCCAGTACTTC. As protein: CASSRTWTSGQETQYF.

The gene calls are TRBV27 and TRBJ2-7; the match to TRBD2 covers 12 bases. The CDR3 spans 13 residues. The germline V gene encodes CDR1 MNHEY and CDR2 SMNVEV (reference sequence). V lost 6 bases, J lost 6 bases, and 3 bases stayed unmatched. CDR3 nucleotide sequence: TGTGCCAGCAGACTAGCGGGAGGTAGCGAGCAGTACTTC. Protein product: CASRLAGGSEQYF.